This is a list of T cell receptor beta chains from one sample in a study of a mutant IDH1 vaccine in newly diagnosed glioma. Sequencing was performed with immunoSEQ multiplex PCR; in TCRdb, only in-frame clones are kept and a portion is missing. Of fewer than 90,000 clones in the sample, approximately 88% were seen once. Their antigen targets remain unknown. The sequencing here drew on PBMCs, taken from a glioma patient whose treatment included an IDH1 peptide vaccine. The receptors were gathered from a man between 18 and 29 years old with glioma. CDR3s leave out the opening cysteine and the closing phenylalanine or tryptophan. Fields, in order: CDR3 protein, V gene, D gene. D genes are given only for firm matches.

ASSLWQGYGYT | TRBV5-5 | -
ASSSLDRVNYGYT | TRBV7-8 | TRBD1
ASSLSGAREQF | TRBV7-7 | -
ASSPGQGATRGTEAF | TRBV5-1 | TRBD1
AISDTGRRNTEAF | TRBV10-3 | -
AISELRGQSGGEQY | TRBV10-3 | -
ASSLRTSGRYEQY | TRBV28 | TRBD2
AWSPGQTTEAF | TRBV30 | -
ASRELAGYPYEQY | TRBV6-5 | TRBD2
ATSRLPGELF | TRBV15 | -
ASSLAFTWGGAGYEQY | TRBV7-2 | -
ASSGDRGGLSSYNEQF | TRBV9 | TRBD1
ASSPRYGFWESGTDTQY | TRBV7-2 | -
ASSLGGGAEAF | TRBV7-9 | -
ASTLTGGGYEQY | TRBV5-1 | -
AGMDIQNTGELF | TRBV30 | -
AWSRARGRAMNQPQH | TRBV30 | -
ASSLDGTGEFTNEKLF | TRBV5-1 | TRBD1
ASSLTGTTGELF | TRBV27 | TRBD1
ASSLVGVGSYGYT | TRBV5-6 | -
ASSLAGTSGPRYNEQF | TRBV5-1 | TRBD2
ASRDSRRYT | TRBV2 | -
AWRLLAGVEGYT | TRBV30 | -
ASSSSGGIGELF | TRBV7-9 | TRBD2
ASSQDNGQGNTIY | TRBV4-3 | TRBD1
ASQAGRRASSYEQY | TRBV7-2 | TRBD2
ASNRGAEAF | TRBV6-1 | -
ASSSSGGNTGELF | TRBV4-3 | TRBD2
ASSYYSSTEAF | TRBV6-6 | -
ASSREGASTEAF | TRBV7-2 | TRBD1
ASSLDRFRGYT | TRBV6-5 | -
ASSLISGYGYT | TRBV7-2 | -
ASSPRGQGNTIY | TRBV6-1 | TRBD1
ASSLARGRSNEKLF | TRBV5-1 | -
ASSIDWTNTGELF | TRBV19 | -
ASSFNVVLEDRVKYGYT | TRBV5-4 | TRBD1
ASSLYSGETQY | TRBV18 | -
ASSGQGDYGYT | TRBV28 | TRBD1
ASSLEGAFTDTQY | TRBV5-6 | TRBD1
ASGQGNSKLYGYT | TRBV5-4 | TRBD1